The TCR beta chain under discussion was sequenced for a study of tissue T cells after allogeneic stem cell transplantation. Sequencing was performed with immunoSEQ multiplex PCR; in TCRdb, only in-frame clones are kept and a portion is missing. The sample comprises 4,000 to 5,000 clones, 59% of which are singletons, and under 30% rests with the top ten. Whole-study results and caveats: In patients and mice, blood and spleen missed much of tissue repertoire. Motif-based clustering found tissue-specific repertoire signatures shared across patients, though few clones were shared. TCR repertoires tracked anatomic similarity, regardless of disease or transplant status.

Germline V gives CDR1 SGHND, CDR2 FRSKSL. V lost 6 bases and J lost 2, with 6 bases in between. This CDR3 has 12 residues. Time point reported: mouse harvest day 7 after allogeneic transplant. Tail vein injection delivered 10^7 T-cell-depleted bone marrow cells and 10^6 splenic CD5+ T cells. Tissues came from B6→BALB/c major-mismatch GVHD mice at day 7 or 14. A remark on this clone: Its target is unknown. Mouse names are used for the genes. The read ends 1 residue before the CDR3 terminus; that terminus is restored from the germline J gene.

The rearrangement uses TRBV15 and TRBJ2-3; D uncertain. The sequence came from a female BALB/c mouse given C57BL/6 T cells with graft-versus-host disease after an allogeneic hematopoietic cell transplant. Sample: spleen. The CDR3 DNA, read in part, is TGTGCCAGCAGGCTCAATGCAGAAACGCTGTAT. Protein product: CASRLNAETLY. The entire CDR3 protein is CASRLNAETLYF.